This TCR beta chain was profiled in a study of T cell responses to AZD1222 COVID-19 vaccine. Study results and caveats: Clonal diversity may have been underestimated, and the donors were mostly white British, with more females than males.

TCRdb's table, derived via immunoSEQ multiplex PCR, lists solely in-frame clones and lacks some. The table records some 190,000 clones, about 94% of them present only once. Germline assignment: CDR1 SGHTA and CDR2 FQGNSA. The length of the CDR3 is 15 residues. V shed 2 bases and J 5 bases; nucleotides not matched to a gene: 6. Of note for this clone: Antigen unknown.

This TCR was sampled from an adult who received the MenACWY meningococcal vaccine as a control. This sequence joins TRBV7-2 and TRBJ2-1; 7 bases map to TRBD2. The specimen was peripheral blood, collected 28 days after the second dose of the MenACWY control vaccine. DNA of the CDR3: TGTGCCAGCAGCTTATACGGGGGGTCCAACAATGAGCAGTTCTTC. Translating it yields CASSLYGGSNNEQFF.